Listed below are T cell receptor beta chains from one sample, sequenced in a study of blood T cell repertoires in COVID-19. Sequencing was performed with immunoSEQ multiplex PCR; in TCRdb, only in-frame clones are kept and a portion is missing. The data show about 180,000 clones, around 80% seen once. Sequencing used peripheral blood. The receptors come from a human donor in a cohort sampled during active COVID-19. Both conserved end residues are part of each CDR3. Fields, in order: V gene, clone size, D gene, J gene, CDR3 DNA, CDR3 protein. A D gene is named only where the DNA matches it firmly. Size is omitted from some rows. Given values are once, few, many or a class for expanded clones.

>TRBV7-2|.|.|TRBJ1-3
TGTGCCAGCAGCTTAGTGGGGAGGGGGGGAGTTGGCTCTGGAAACACCATATATTTT
CASSLVGRGGVGSGNTIYF
>TRBV4-1|.|.|TRBJ1-1
TGCGCCAGCAGCCAAGGCGCAATGAACACTGAAGCTTTCTTT
CASSQGAMNTEAFF
>TRBV7-8|.|TRBD1|TRBJ1-2
TGTGCCAGCAGCCTGGAGAGGGGGCCGGGTGGCTACACCTTC
CASSLERGPGGYTF
>TRBV2|.|TRBD1|TRBJ2-7
TGTGCCACCAGGGTCAGGACAGGGTACTACGAGCAGTACTTC
CATRVRTGYYEQYF
>TRBV6-1|.|TRBD1|TRBJ1-2
TGTGCCAGCAGTGAAGGAGCAGGGGGCGAAAGCTATGGCTACACCTTC
CASSEGAGGESYGYTF
>TRBV6-6|once|.|TRBJ2-7
TGTGCCAGCAGTTACTTAGACTATGCCTACGAGCAGTACTTC
CASSYLDYAYEQYF
>TRBV9|few|TRBD2|TRBJ2-3
TGTGCCAGCAGCCAGGGAGGGTGGCTCGCCACAGATACGCAGTATTTT
CASSQGGWLATDTQYF
>TRBV5-6|.|.|TRBJ1-1
TGTGCCAGCAGCTTGGTCGGCAGGTTCATGAACACTGAAGCTTTCTTT
CASSLVGRFMNTEAFF
>TRBV12-5|.|.|TRBJ2-7
TGTGCTAGTGGTTTCGCCCCCACTACGGGGCAGTACTTC
CASGFAPTTGQYF
>TRBV5-6|.|TRBD1|TRBJ2-7
TGTGCCAGCAGCTTGGTGAGGGGGCCCTCGAGGGACGAGCAGTACTTC
CASSLVRGPSRDEQYF
>TRBV25-1|.|TRBD1|TRBJ2-7
TGTGCCAGCACCGGACAGGGGGCACCTAATTACGAGCAGTACTTC
CASTGQGAPNYEQYF
>TRBV29-1|.|.|TRBJ2-7
TGCAGCGTTGAAGACGGACAGAACTACGAGCAGTACTTC
CSVEDGQNYEQYF
>TRBV3-1/TRBV3-2|.|.|TRBJ2-7
TGTGCCAGCAGCCACGTGGGGCGGCCTGTCCACGAGCAGTACTTC
CASSHVGRPVHEQYF
>TRBV9|.|.|TRBJ2-7
TGTGCCAGCAGCGTTTCTGGGCTAGCCCAGGGGGAGCAGTACTTC
CASSVSGLAQGEQYF
>TRBV3-1/TRBV3-2|.|TRBD1|TRBJ2-4
TGTGCCAGCAGCCAAGAGACAGGGGGCAACCCACTAGCCAAAAACATTCAGTACTTC
CASSQETGGNPLAKNIQYF
>TRBV2|.|TRBD2|TRBJ2-2
TGTGCCAGCGGTACGGGGGGGGACACCGGGGAGCTGTTTTTT
CASGTGGDTGELFF
>TRBV10-1|.|.|TRBJ1-1
TGCGCCAGCAGTGCCGCACAGACGAACACTGAAGCTTTCTTT
CASSAAQTNTEAFF
>TRBV3-1/TRBV3-2|.|TRBD2|TRBJ2-3
TGTGCCAGCAGCCTGCAACTAGCGGGGTTTTCAGATACGCAGTATTTT
CASSLQLAGFSDTQYF
>TRBV5-1|.|TRBD1|TRBJ1-4
TGCGCCAGCAGGCCTGGACAGGGGGCTAAAGAAAAACTGTTTTTT
CASRPGQGAKEKLFF
>TRBV5-1|.|.|TRBJ1-2
TGCGCCAGCAGCGGCAGGGGAGACTATGGCTACACCTTC
CASSGRGDYGYTF
>TRBV5-1|.|.|TRBJ1-2
TGCGCCAGCCGTGGCGGGAGTAACTATGGCTACACCTTC
CASRGGSNYGYTF
>TRBV6-6|.|.|TRBJ1-2
TGTGCCAGCAGTTACTCGGCAGGGTGGGTTGGCTACACCTTC
CASSYSAGWVGYTF
>TRBV4-2|.|TRBD1|TRBJ1-5
TGTGCCAGCAGCCAATTCCTCGGACAGGCAGATAGCAATCAGCCCCAGCATTTT
CASSQFLGQADSNQPQHF
>TRBV3-1/TRBV3-2|once|.|TRBJ1-2
TGTGCCAGCAGCCGGCCCCAGGGTTATGGCTACACCTTC
CASSRPQGYGYTF
>TRBV2|.|TRBD2|TRBJ2-1
TGTGCCAGCAGTCCGGGACTAGGTTACAATGAGCAGTTCTTC
CASSPGLGYNEQFF
>TRBV5-1|.|.|TRBJ2-1
TGCGCCAGCAGCTTGGAGATTGAGGGTGAGCAGTTCTTC
CASSLEIEGEQFF
>TRBV5-6|.|.|TRBJ2-2
TGTGCCAGCAGCTTGTACAGTCCCGCGGGCACCGGGGAGCTGTTTTTT
CASSLYSPAGTGELFF
>TRBV7-6|many|.|TRBJ2-1
TGTGCCAGCAGCTCCCGGGGTAGTCACAATGAGCAGTTCTTC
CASSSRGSHNEQFF
>TRBV7-6|.|TRBD1|TRBJ1-3
TGTGCCAGCAGCTCACCTATCTGGACAGGGCCAGGAAACACCATATATTTT
CASSSPIWTGPGNTIYF
>TRBV5-1|.|.|TRBJ1-6
TGCGCCAGCAGCTTGGCCAGTGAGCGTTCACCCCTCCACTTT
CASSLASERSPLHF
>TRBV7-8|.|TRBD1|TRBJ1-5
TGTGCCAGCAGCTTAGGGGCTTGGGACAGGGAAGATCAGCCCCAGCATTTT
CASSLGAWDREDQPQHF
>TRBV27|.|TRBD1|TRBJ1-4
TGTGCCAGCAGTCCGGGACAGGCTGGGTCCGCAAGGAATGAAAAACTGTTTTTT
CASSPGQAGSARNEKLFF
>TRBV18|few|.|TRBJ2-7
TGTGCCAGCTCACCACGTTACAGCTCCTACGAGCAGTACTTC
CASSPRYSSYEQYF
>TRBV29-1|.|.|TRBJ2-1
TGCAGCGTCCGCTCGGGACTGTTAGTCAATGAGCAGTTCTTC
CSVRSGLLVNEQFF
>TRBV14|.|TRBD1|TRBJ2-7
TGTGCCAGCAGCCAGGGCAGAACAGGGGTATTCGAGCAGTACTTC
CASSQGRTGVFEQYF
>TRBV7-9|.|.|TRBJ1-4
TGTGCCAGCAGCTCGGTAGGGGCTTTAGAGGATGAAAAACTGTTTTTT
CASSSVGALEDEKLFF
>TRBV15|.|.|TRBJ2-5
TGTGCCACCAGGAGAGGCGCCGGGGGCCAAGAGACCCAGTACTTC
CATRRGAGGQETQYF
>TRBV11-3|.|TRBD2|TRBJ2-5
TGTGCCAGCAGCTCGTCCACTAGCGGGGGGGGGACCCAGTACTTC
CASSSSTSGGGTQYF
>TRBV12-3/TRBV12-4|.|.|TRBJ1-1
TGTGCCAGCAGTTTTATGAACACTGAAGCTTTCTTT
CASSFMNTEAFF
>TRBV11-3|.|TRBD2|TRBJ2-7
TGTGCCAGCAGCTTGGGGGGGGATAGCGGTAACGAGCAGTACTTC
CASSLGGDSGNEQYF
>TRBV19|.|TRBD1|TRBJ1-1
TGTGCCAGTACCAATCACGAGGGGGCAGGGACTGAAGCTTTCTTT
CASTNHEGAGTEAFF
>TRBV5-1|.|.|TRBJ2-6
TGCGCCAGCAGCTTAACGGGTCAACGGGGTTCTGGGGCCAACGTCCTGACTTTC
CASSLTGQRGSGANVLTF
>TRBV21-1|.|.|TRBJ2-3
TGTGCCAGCAGCACCCAAGCGGGGGGGCCGACAGATACGCAGTATTTT
CASSTQAGGPTDTQYF
>TRBV11-2|.|TRBD1|TRBJ1-2
TGTGCCAGCAGCTTAGGAGGGACAGGGGTTAACTATGGCTACACCTTC
CASSLGGTGVNYGYTF
>TRBV5-1|.|.|TRBJ1-6
TGCGCCAGCAGCGCGCAGGGTTCACCCCTCCACTTT
CASSAQGSPLHF
>TRBV7-2|.|.|TRBJ1-2
TGTGCCAGCAGCTTAAGAGCGGACCCTAACTATGGCTACACCTTC
CASSLRADPNYGYTF
>TRBV7-8|.|TRBD1|TRBJ1-2
TGTGCCAGCAGCGAAGCGACAGGGCCTAGCTACTATGGCTACACCTTC
CASSEATGPSYYGYTF
>TRBV19|.|TRBD1|TRBJ2-5
TGTGCCAGTAGTATACTTCTGGACAGGGACCAAGAGACCCAGTACTTC
CASSILLDRDQETQYF
>TRBV10-3|.|.|TRBJ1-1
TGTGCCATCAGTGAGTCGTCAGGGAACACTGAAGCTTTCTTT
CAISESSGNTEAFF
>TRBV19|.|TRBD2|TRBJ2-5
TGTGCCAGTACGGTCAAGCGGGGGTCAGGAGAGACCCAGTACTTC
CASTVKRGSGETQYF
>TRBV18|.|TRBD2|TRBJ2-1
TGTGCCAGCTCACCACAGCGGGGGGGCCCCTACAATGAGCAGTTCTTC
CASSPQRGGPYNEQFF
>TRBV18|.|TRBD1|TRBJ2-6
TGTGCCAGCTCATCCACAGGGGGAAGGTCTGGGGCCAACGTCCTGACTTTC
CASSSTGGRSGANVLTF
>TRBV27|.|TRBD1|TRBJ2-7
TGTGCCAGCAGTCCCCGGGACAGGGTAGACGAGCAGTACTTC
CASSPRDRVDEQYF
>TRBV18|once|.|TRBJ1-4
TGTGCCAGCTCACCAACAACTCACAGCACAACTAATGAAAAACTGTTTTTT
CASSPTTHSTTNEKLFF
>TRBV12-3/TRBV12-4|.|.|TRBJ2-1
TGTGCCAGCAGTCTGAGCTCCTACAATGAGCAGTTCTTC
CASSLSSYNEQFF
>TRBV5-6|.|.|TRBJ2-7
TGTGCCAGCAGTTTTACGACAGGAGATTACGAGCAGTACTTC
CASSFTTGDYEQYF
>TRBV19|.|TRBD2|TRBJ2-3
TGTGCCAGTAGTACCCCAGCGGGGGGCCCAGATACGCAGTATTTT
CASSTPAGGPDTQYF